These T cell receptor beta chains were read from a single sample in a study of T cell responses to AZD1222 COVID-19 vaccine. The data were produced by immunoSEQ multiplex PCR, yet TCRdb's version contains in-frame clones alone and is incomplete. The sample comprises roughly 160,000 clones, approximately 93% of which are singletons, and roughly 1% rests with the top ten. The sequenced sample was peripheral blood, obtained on day 0 of AZD1222 vaccination. The source of these receptors is an adult in good health. CDR3s include the opening cysteine and the closing phenylalanine or tryptophan. D genes are given only for firm matches. Clone size is given for some rows only: seen once, a few or many times, or a class if the clone is expanded.

d_gene: TRBD1; v_gene: TRBV4-1; abundance: once; j_gene: TRBJ1-5; CDR3aa: CASSRTGGYQPQHF; CDR3nt: TGCGCCAGCAGCAGGACAGGGGGCTATCAGCCCCAGCATTTT
d_gene: TRBD1; v_gene: TRBV5-6; abundance: many; j_gene: TRBJ2-7; CDR3aa: CASTRQGYGIIYEQYF; CDR3nt: TGTGCCAGCACCAGACAGGGATACGGTATTATATACGAGCAGTACTTC
d_gene: NA; v_gene: TRBV24-1; abundance: NA; j_gene: TRBJ2-2; CDR3aa: CATSGHDTNTGELFF; CDR3nt: TGTGCCACCAGCGGACACGACACGAACACCGGGGAGCTGTTTTTT
d_gene: TRBD1; v_gene: TRBV2; abundance: NA; j_gene: TRBJ1-4; CDR3aa: CASSAQGQGNEKLFF; CDR3nt: TGTGCCAGCAGCGCTCAGGGACAGGGGAATGAAAAACTGTTTTTT
d_gene: TRBD2; v_gene: TRBV7-3; abundance: NA; j_gene: TRBJ2-1; CDR3aa: CASSPGLAVYNEQFF; CDR3nt: TGTGCCAGCAGCCCGGGACTAGCGGTGTACAATGAGCAGTTCTTC
d_gene: NA; v_gene: TRBV5-1; abundance: NA; j_gene: TRBJ1-4; CDR3aa: CASSSTATNEKLFF; CDR3nt: TGCGCCAGCAGCTCCACCGCAACTAATGAAAAACTGTTTTTT
d_gene: NA; v_gene: TRBV4-1; abundance: NA; j_gene: TRBJ2-7; CDR3aa: CASSPEARYEQYF; CDR3nt: TGCGCCAGCAGCCCGGAAGCCCGTTACGAGCAGTACTTC
d_gene: NA; v_gene: TRBV5-1; abundance: NA; j_gene: TRBJ1-1; CDR3aa: CASSFQGAEAFF; CDR3nt: TGCGCCAGCAGCTTTCAAGGGGCTGAAGCTTTCTTT
d_gene: TRBD1; v_gene: TRBV28; abundance: NA; j_gene: TRBJ1-2; CDR3aa: CASSSIIQGGYGYTF; CDR3nt: TGTGCCAGCAGCTCAATAATACAGGGGGGGTATGGCTACACCTTC
d_gene: NA; v_gene: TRBV27; abundance: NA; j_gene: TRBJ1-1; CDR3aa: CASSLYPRGTEAFF; CDR3nt: TGTGCCAGCAGTCTCTACCCCCGGGGGACTGAAGCTTTCTTT
d_gene: NA; v_gene: TRBV9; abundance: once; j_gene: TRBJ1-2; CDR3aa: CASSPFTLPVGYTF; CDR3nt: TGTGCCAGCAGCCCTTTTACGTTACCGGTTGGCTACACCTTC
d_gene: NA; v_gene: TRBV7-3; abundance: NA; j_gene: TRBJ2-1; CDR3aa: CASSLRSDNEQFF; CDR3nt: TGTGCCAGCAGCCTAAGATCGGATAATGAGCAGTTCTTC
d_gene: NA; v_gene: TRBV7-3; abundance: NA; j_gene: TRBJ1-1; CDR3aa: CASSLMGGMNTEAFF; CDR3nt: TGTGCCAGCAGCTTAATGGGGGGGATGAACACTGAAGCTTTCTTT
d_gene: NA; v_gene: TRBV7-2; abundance: NA; j_gene: TRBJ1-6; CDR3aa: CASSWGRNNSPLHF; CDR3nt: TGTGCCAGCAGCTGGGGCAGGAATAATTCACCCCTCCACTTT
d_gene: NA; v_gene: TRBV19; abundance: NA; j_gene: TRBJ1-3; CDR3aa: CASSPLGGNCGNTIYF; CDR3nt: TGTGCCAGTAGTCCCTTGGGGGGTAATTGCGGAAACACCATATATTTT
d_gene: NA; v_gene: TRBV3-1/TRBV3-2; abundance: NA; j_gene: TRBJ1-5; CDR3aa: CASSQHNTGKEEPQHF; CDR3nt: TGTGCCAGCAGCCAACACAACACAGGGAAGGAAGAGCCCCAGCATTTT
d_gene: NA; v_gene: TRBV7-8; abundance: NA; j_gene: TRBJ1-4; CDR3aa: CASSLTFNEKLFF; CDR3nt: TGTGCCAGCAGCTTAACCTTTAATGAAAAACTGTTTTTT
d_gene: TRBD1; v_gene: TRBV5-8; abundance: NA; j_gene: TRBJ1-1; CDR3aa: CASSLIVTGKAFF; CDR3nt: TGTGCCAGCAGCTTGATTGTGACAGGGAAAGCTTTCTTT
d_gene: NA; v_gene: TRBV28; abundance: NA; j_gene: TRBJ1-2; CDR3aa: CASLLQGSGYTF; CDR3nt: TGTGCCAGTCTCTTACAGGGCTCTGGCTACACCTTC
d_gene: NA; v_gene: TRBV6-5; abundance: NA; j_gene: TRBJ1-4; CDR3aa: CASRSSTVANEKLFF; CDR3nt: TGTGCCAGCAGGAGCTCGACGGTGGCTAATGAAAAACTGTTTTTT
d_gene: TRBD1; v_gene: TRBV9; abundance: NA; j_gene: TRBJ1-4; CDR3aa: CASSLPQGGDNEKLFF; CDR3nt: TGTGCCAGCAGCCTCCCGCAGGGGGGGGACAACGAAAAACTGTTTTTT
d_gene: TRBD2; v_gene: TRBV7-9; abundance: few; j_gene: TRBJ2-7; CDR3aa: CASSFGGESYEQYF; CDR3nt: TGTGCCAGCAGCTTTGGGGGGGAATCCTACGAGCAGTACTTC
d_gene: NA; v_gene: TRBV5-1; abundance: NA; j_gene: TRBJ1-3; CDR3aa: CASSLSPNSGNTIYF; CDR3nt: TGCGCCAGCAGCTTGAGCCCCAACTCTGGAAACACCATATATTTT
d_gene: TRBD1; v_gene: TRBV27; abundance: NA; j_gene: TRBJ2-1; CDR3aa: CASTPRQGSYNEQFF; CDR3nt: TGTGCCAGCACCCCTCGACAGGGTTCCTACAATGAGCAGTTCTTC
d_gene: NA; v_gene: TRBV10-2; abundance: NA; j_gene: TRBJ1-5; CDR3aa: CASSEQRAGGPQPQHF; CDR3nt: TGCGCCAGCAGTGAACAACGAGCCGGGGGGCCTCAGCCCCAGCATTTT
d_gene: NA; v_gene: TRBV3-1/TRBV3-2; abundance: NA; j_gene: TRBJ1-2; CDR3aa: CASSQDSNYGYTF; CDR3nt: TGTGCCAGCAGCCAGGACAGCAACTATGGCTACACCTTC
d_gene: NA; v_gene: TRBV7-8; abundance: NA; j_gene: TRBJ1-5; CDR3aa: CASSFGLDQPQHF; CDR3nt: TGTGCCAGCAGCTTCGGTTTGGATCAGCCCCAGCATTTT
d_gene: NA; v_gene: TRBV10-2; abundance: NA; j_gene: TRBJ1-1; CDR3aa: CASSESLYRRTEAFF; CDR3nt: TGCGCCAGCAGTGAGTCGCTATATCGGCGCACTGAAGCTTTCTTT